This is a list of T cell receptor beta chains from one sample in a study of immune evolution from preneoplasia to lung adenocarcinoma. The method was immunoSEQ multiplex PCR; TCRdb's version includes in-frame clones alone and lacks a portion of them. The profile shows 10,000 or so clones, roughly 77% of them singletons. The specimen was FFPE minimally invasive lung adenocarcinoma tissue. Every receptor here comes from a donor aged 70 or over with lung adenocarcinoma. Both conserved end residues are part of each CDR3. Each record gives: clone size, D gene, V gene, J gene, CDR3 DNA, CDR3 protein. The D gene is left open where the match is weak. Only some rows state a clone size, as once, few, many or a class for expanded clones.

NA	TRBD1	TRBV29-1	TRBJ2-2	TGCAGCGCACGTTCGACAGGGGGGGAAACCGGGGAGCTGTTTTTT	CSARSTGGETGELFF
NA	NA	TRBV6-5	TRBJ2-2	TGTGCCAGCAGTCTGACACCCGCGAACACCGGGGAGCTGTTTTTT	CASSLTPANTGELFF
large	NA	TRBV5-1	TRBJ2-5	TGCGCCAGCAGCCCCATTCCTGGGGCCCAAGAGACCCAGTACTTC	CASSPIPGAQETQYF
NA	TRBD2	TRBV11-3	TRBJ2-3	TGTGCCAGCAGCTTAGACGGCGGGAGGCCCACAGATACGCAGTATTTT	CASSLDGGRPTDTQYF
NA	NA	TRBV10-1	TRBJ2-5	TGCGCCAGCAGTGAAAGTCCAGGGGCTGAGGCCCAGTACTTC	CASSESPGAEAQYF
NA	TRBD1	TRBV5-1	TRBJ1-4	TGCGCCAGCAGACTCGGGACAGGGGATAATGAAAAACTGTTTTTT	CASRLGTGDNEKLFF
once	TRBD1	TRBV5-6	TRBJ2-6	TGTGCCAGCAGCTTCGGACAGGGGAAATCTGGGGCCAACGTCCTGACTTTC	CASSFGQGKSGANVLTF
NA	TRBD2	TRBV7-9	TRBJ2-1	TGTGCCAGCAGCCTACGGGGACTAGCCCCCTACAATGAGCAGTTCTTC	CASSLRGLAPYNEQFF
NA	NA	TRBV30	TRBJ1-1	TGTGCCTGGTCTGTTGGCGGTTTCATGAACACTGAAGCTTTCTTT	CAWSVGGFMNTEAFF
NA	TRBD1	TRBV11-3	TRBJ2-1	TGTGCCAGCAGTCGACAGGGGGGACCCAACAATGAGCAGTTCTTC	CASSRQGGPNNEQFF
NA	TRBD1	TRBV5-1	TRBJ2-7	TGCGCCAGCAGCTCCCTGGACAGGGTCAACGAGCAGTACTTC	CASSSLDRVNEQYF
few	NA	TRBV28	TRBJ1-1	TGTGCCAGCAGTCCTCAAAGGGGCTTTAGCACTGAAGCTTTCTTT	CASSPQRGFSTEAFF
NA	NA	TRBV18	TRBJ2-3	TGTGCCAGCTCACCACAGGGGTTGGGCACAGATACGCAGTATTTT	CASSPQGLGTDTQYF
NA	TRBD1	TRBV2	TRBJ2-2	TGTGCCAGCAGTGGCAGGGGGACCTTTAACACCGGGGAGCTGTTTTTT	CASSGRGTFNTGELFF
NA	TRBD1	TRBV6-1	TRBJ2-1	TGTGCCAGCAGTGGAAGACAGGGATGGTACAATGAGCAGTTCTTC	CASSGRQGWYNEQFF
NA	NA	TRBV28	TRBJ1-2	TGTGCCAGCAGTTTACCGAGCAACTATGGCTACACCTTC	CASSLPSNYGYTF
NA	TRBD1	TRBV5-1	TRBJ1-1	TGCGCCAGCAGCTTGGGACAGGGAGGTCTGACTGAAGCTTTCTTT	CASSLGQGGLTEAFF
NA	TRBD1	TRBV28	TRBJ2-2	TGTGCCAGCAGTTTAGACAGGGTCACCGGGGAGCTGTTTTTT	CASSLDRVTGELFF
NA	TRBD1	TRBV19	TRBJ2-4	TGTGCCAGTAGTATAGATCACGAGACAGGGTCCGTCAAAAACATTCAGTACTTC	CASSIDHETGSVKNIQYF
NA	NA	TRBV4-1	TRBJ1-3	TGCGCCAGCAGCCGGGGGGACATGGGGAAGAATTTAGGAAACACCATATATTTT	CASSRGDMGKNLGNTIYF
NA	NA	TRBV5-4	TRBJ2-7	TGTGCCAGCAGCTTGGCCGGGTGGGGGCAGTACTTC	CASSLAGWGQYF
NA	NA	TRBV10-2	TRBJ1-5	TGCGCCAGCAGTCCTTACTTTTCGGGGCATAGCAATCAGCCCCAGCATTTT	CASSPYFSGHSNQPQHF
once	TRBD1	TRBV19	TRBJ1-6	TGTGCCAGTAGTGGGACAGGAGATTCACCCCTCCACTTT	CASSGTGDSPLHF